This T cell receptor (beta chain) was identified in a study of blood T cells in healthy people across ages. The CDR3 sequence is 12 residues long. The germline gives CDR1 SQVTM, CDR2 ANQGSEA. The second PCR ran roughly 7 to 12 cycles with a sample-barcoded 5' primer and J-beta primers. Each CDR3 protein is one row after TCRdb ran MiXCR on the 5' RACE reads. The sample carries roughly 700,000 distinct CDR3 sequences, about 52% recorded once. The sequencing input was blood. The TCR sequence derives from a woman aged 60 to 75 in good health. The chain has TRBV29-1 and TRBJ2-3; D ambiguous. In nucleotides, the CDR3 is TGCAACGGTAAAAGGACCGGCCGTGGGCAGTATTTT. This gives the protein CNGKRTGRGQYF.